These 30 T cell receptor beta chains came from one sample sequenced in a study of blood T cell repertoires in COVID-19. Generated by immunoSEQ multiplex PCR, the TCRdb table keeps only in-frame clones and is missing some. This table holds 100,000 to 150,000 clones, almost 70% found once. The sequencing sample was made of peripheral blood. These receptors all stem from a woman between 65 and 79 years old with acute or convalescent COVID-19.

This rearrangement joins TRBV28 to TRBJ2-3, with 8 positions matching TRBD1. Germline lookup yields CDR1 MDHEN and CDR2 SYDVKM. The CDR3 is made up of 13 amino acids. After removal of 2 bases from V and 8 bases from J, the junction contained 3 bases not matched to a gene. The CDR3 DNA reads TGTGCCAGCAGTTTAACTACAGGGGGTACGCAGTATTTT. It translates to CASSLTTGGTQYF. Combining the CDR3 with reference TRBV28 and TRBJ2-3 gives the whole variable domain DVKVTQSSRYLVKRTGEKVFLECVQDMDHENMFWYRQDPGLGLRLIYFSYDVKMKEKGDIPEGYSVSREKKERFSLILESASTNQTSMYLCASSLTTGGTQYFGPGTRLTVL.

V gene TRBV28 combines with J gene TRBJ1-5, with a tentative D call TRBD1 (5 bases). Germline loops: CDR1 MDHEN, CDR2 SYDVKM. This CDR3 is 13 amino acids long. Trimming left V 9 bases short and J 6 bases short, with 15 bases between. Here the CDR3 reads CASRRPGGQPQHF. The CDR3 bases are TGTGCCAGTCGTCGGCCGGGGGGTCAGCCCCAGCATTTT.

This sequence joins TRBV29-1 and TRBJ2-7; D is perhaps TRBD2 (5 bases). Trimming took 4 bases from V and 2 from J, leaving 12 bases between them. The CDR3 spans 13 residues. Germline V gene lookup returns CDR1 SQVTM and CDR2 ANQGSEA. This chain's CDR3 is CSVVPIATYEQYF. The CDR3 nucleotides read TGCAGCGTTGTCCCCATAGCGACCTACGAGCAGTACTTC.

With respect to this clone: The sample has other DNA sequences that encode this CDR3 too. The gene calls are TRBV2 and TRBJ1-5; 11 positions agree with TRBD1. J gave up 7 bases and V 4 bases, and 0 bases lay outside the gene matches. The germline V gene encodes CDR1 SNHLY and CDR2 FYNNEI. CDR3 length: 13 residues. CDR3 coding DNA: TGTGCCAGCAGTGGGGACAGGGGGCAGCCCCAGCATTTT. Translating gives CASSGDRGQPQHF.

The CDR3 DNA follows: TGTGCCAGCCTCCAGGGGCGCTGGGATACGCAGTATTTT. Protein: CASLQGRWDTQYF. This chain joins TRBV6-5 and TRBJ2-3; D might be TRBD1 (6 bases). V lost 8 bases, J lost 6 bases, and 15 bases lay in between. The CDR3 loop spans 13 amino acids. The germline gives CDR1 MNHEY, CDR2 SVGAGI.

This chain joins TRBV15 and TRBJ1-4, with D possibly TRBD1 on 5 matching bases. V was clipped by 0 bases and J by 8 bases, with 13 bases between them. CDR1 LNHNV and CDR2 YYDKDF come from the germline V gene (reference sequence). The CDR3 sequence is 15 residues long. In DNA, the CDR3 is TGTGCCACCAGCAGAGAAATAGGGGCAAACGAAAAACTGTTTTTT. Encoded protein: CATSREIGANEKLFF.

V usage is TRBV5-5 and J usage is TRBJ2-7; D is perhaps TRBD2 (5 bases). From germline, CDR1 is SGHKS and CDR2 YYEKEE (reference sequence). The ends were cut back, 2 bases at V and 6 bases at J, with 9 bases in the middle. This CDR3 region has 12 residues. Here the CDR3 reads CASSFYEGEQYF. For the CDR3, the DNA is TGTGCCAGCAGCTTTTACGAGGGCGAGCAGTACTTC. The complete variable domain, with remaining parts taken from reference TRBV5-5 and TRBJ2-7, reads DAGVTQSPTHLIKTRGQQVTLRCSPISGHKSVSWYQQVLGQGPQFIFQYYEKEERGRGNFPDRFSARQFPNYSSELNVNALLLGDSALYLCASSFYEGEQYFGPGTRLTVT.

The V call is TRBV9, the J call TRBJ2-1; TRBD2 might be the D (6 bases). The CDR3 contains 15 residues. Germline CDR1 is SGDLS and CDR2 is YYNGEE. V lost 0 bases, J lost 5 bases, and 12 bases lay in between. Here the CDR3 reads CASSVALRGNNEQFF. DNA of the CDR3: TGTGCCAGCAGCGTAGCGCTTCGGGGGAACAATGAGCAGTTCTTC.

V gene TRBV19 combines with J gene TRBJ2-7; no firm D call. Trimming pared 3 bases from V and 10 bases from J, leaving 16 bases between. Per the germline V gene, CDR1 is LNHDA and CDR2 is SQIVND (reference sequence). This CDR3 is built from 13 residues. The CDR3 coding sequence is TGTGCCAGTAGTATTGATAGCCGAAGCCCCCAGTACTTC. Protein sequence: CASSIDSRSPQYF. Looking up the rest from reference TRBV19 and TRBJ2-7 gives the full variable domain: DGGITQSPKYLFRKEGQNVTLSCEQNLNHDAMYWYRQDPGQGLRLIYYSQIVNDFQKGDIAEGYSVSREKKESFPLTVTSAQKNPTAFYLCASSIDSRSPQYFGPGTRLTVT.

This rearrangement joins TRBV6-5 to TRBJ2-2, with a tentative D call TRBD1 (5 bases). Looked up from germline, CDR1 is MNHEY and CDR2 is SVGAGI. V was trimmed by 7 bases and J by 1 base, leaving 13 bases between them. CDR3 length equals 15 residues. CDR3 region: CASKPTQGNTGELFF. CDR3 in DNA: TGTGCCAGCAAGCCGACCCAGGGGAACACCGGGGAGCTGTTTTTT.

V and J are TRBV4-2 and TRBJ2-7; 9 bases align to TRBD2. The CDR3 is 15 residues long. CDR1 is LGHNA, CDR2 YNFKEQ, per germline. V lost 1 base and J lost 5; bases outside the gene matches: 6. The CDR3 is CASSQGLAGFDEQYF. CDR3 DNA sequence: TGTGCCAGCAGCCAAGGGCTAGCGGGATTCGACGAGCAGTACTTC.

This sequence joins TRBV12-3 or TRBV12-4 and TRBJ2-1, with TRBD2 matching over 8 bases. Trimming removed 2 bases from V and 8 bases from J; junction bases left unmatched: 2. This CDR3 is 13 amino acids long. The DNA of the CDR3 is TGTGCCAGCAGTTTACGGGGGGGCTATGAGCAGTTCTTC. It specifies CASSLRGGYEQFF.

The CDR3, as DNA: TGTGCCAGCAGCTTTGGGGCGTATGGCTACACCTTC. Translating gives CASSFGAYGYTF. The chain is built from TRBV7-9 and TRBJ1-2; D is perhaps TRBD1 (5 bases). The germline V gene has CDR1 SEHNR and CDR2 FQNEAQ (reference sequence). V lost 3 bases and J 5 bases, leaving 7 bases between the germline ends. The CDR3 is 12 residues long.

This rearrangement joins TRBV5-1 to TRBJ1-4, with 7 bases aligning to TRBD1. There are 15 residues in the CDR3. In germline, CDR1 is SGHRS, CDR2 YFSETQ. V was clipped by 0 bases and J by 12 bases; unmatched bases: 11. The CDR3: CASSLVTGPRRELFF. The CDR3 bases are TGCGCCAGCAGCTTGGTGACAGGGCCCCGAAGGGAACTGTTTTTT.

The rearrangement links TRBV14 to TRBJ2-3; D might be TRBD2 (5 bases). From germline, CDR1 is SGHDN and CDR2 FVKESK. CDR3 length equals 13 residues. Trimming stripped 4 bases from V and 6 bases from J, with 11 bases between. CDR3 sequence (DNA): TGTGCCAGCAGCCCCGGGGTCAGGGATACGCAGTATTTT. Its protein is CASSPGVRDTQYF.

The chain links TRBV19 to TRBJ2-2; 7 bases are shared with TRBD1. Germline CDR1 reads LNHDA; CDR2 reads SQIVND (reference sequence). This CDR3 comprises 18 residues. The J segment lost 0 bases and the V segment lost 5 bases, leaving 12 bases of the junction unmatched. CDR3 region: CASSVRIEGAANTGELFF. CDR3 in DNA: TGTGCCAGTAGTGTCCGAATAGAGGGGGCGGCGAACACCGGGGAGCTGTTTTTT.

This clone was picked up a small number of times. The chain carries TRBV27 and TRBJ1-2; TRBD1 aligns across 7 bases. After removal of 2 bases from V and 4 bases from J, the junction contained 13 bases not matched to a gene. The CDR3 has 17 amino acids. Germline values: CDR1 MNHEY, CDR2 SMNVEV (reference sequence). CDR3 nucleotide sequence: TGTGCCAGCAGTTTAAGGTACGGACAGGAGCAAATCTATGGCTACACCTTC. This translates into CASSLRYGQEQIYGYTF.

This chain connects TRBV10-3 to TRBJ1-2; TRBD1 aligns across 10 bases. Per germline, CDR1 ENHRY and CDR2 SYGVKD. Unmatched junction bases numbered 3, after V lost 6 bases and J lost 2 bases. The CDR3 has 14 residues. In DNA form, the CDR3 reads TGTGCCATCAGATTGACAGGGGGCAACTATGGCTACACCTTC. It translates to CAIRLTGGNYGYTF.

This clone was observed a few times. V gene TRBV28 combines with J gene TRBJ2-1, with no clear D. V was cut by 4 bases and J by 0 bases, with 7 bases left in between. This CDR3 is 14 amino acids long. Germline V lookup: CDR1 MDHEN, CDR2 SYDVKM. CDR3 in DNA: TGTGCCAGCAGTTATCTATACTCCTACAATGAGCAGTTCTTC. Translation gives CASSYLYSYNEQFF.

This chain connects TRBV6-6 to TRBJ2-2, with D perhaps matching TRBD2 (6 bases). This CDR3 comprises 13 residues. Germline lookup yields CDR1 MNHNY and CDR2 SVGAGI (reference sequence). V was trimmed by 7 bases and J by 1 base, leaving 7 bases between them. The CDR3 DNA is TGTGCCAGCATGGGGGGGAACACCGGGGAGCTGTTTTTT. Its translation is CASMGGNTGELFF.

The chain uses TRBV7-8 and TRBJ1-6; D is possibly TRBD1 (5 bases). Looked up from germline, CDR1 is SGHVS and CDR2 is FQNEAQ. This CDR3 is 14 amino acids long. The germline V and J ends were trimmed by 7 bases and 7 bases, with 14 bases remaining between them. As DNA, the CDR3 is TGTGCCAGCACTCCCGGGGCGGGGAATTCACCCCTCCACTTT. It translates to CASTPGAGNSPLHF.

As to this clone: Other DNA variants within this sample encode the same CDR3. CDR3 loop: CASSELQGGTEAFF. In DNA, the CDR3 is TGTGCCAGCAGTGAACTACAGGGGGGCACTGAAGCTTTCTTT. The V gene is TRBV6-1, the J gene TRBJ1-1, with 8 nucleotides matching TRBD1. The length of the CDR3 is 14 residues. Trimming removed 2 bases from V and 4 bases from J; junction bases left unmatched: 3. Per germline, CDR1 MNHNS and CDR2 SASEGT.

The chain employs TRBV28 and TRBJ1-1; 8 nucleotides agree with TRBD1. Germline V CDR1 and CDR2: MDHEN, SYDVKM. Trimming cost V 5 bases and J 0 bases; bases outside gene matches: 8. The CDR3 contains 16 residues. CDR3 nucleotide sequence: TGTGCCAGCAGTCAGACAGGGGCCCGATTGAACACTGAAGCTTTCTTT. Encoded protein: CASSQTGARLNTEAFF.

CDR3 sequence reads: CASSTWTAPNTEAFF. The CDR3 DNA sequence: TGTGCCAGCAGCACATGGACAGCTCCGAACACTGAAGCTTTCTTT. The V gene is TRBV21-1, the J gene TRBJ1-1; the table's D gene call, TRBD1, was not cross checked with the DNA. TRBV21-1 is reported as a pseudogene. This CDR3 is 15 amino acids long.

This chain connects TRBV30 to TRBJ1-1; maybe TRBD1 (6 bases). Looked up from germline, CDR1 is GTSNPN and CDR2 is SVGIG (reference sequence). Trimming shortened V by 2 bases and J by 6 bases, and 16 bases separated the two germline ends. CDR3 length equals 14 residues. The CDR3 DNA is TGTGCCTGGAGTTACCGGGGGGCGCACGCTGAAGCTTTCTTT. Its protein product is CAWSYRGAHAEAFF.

The gene calls are TRBV7-3 and TRBJ2-2, with a possible D match to TRBD1 (6 bases). Per germline, CDR1 SGHTA and CDR2 FQGTGA. This CDR3 spans 14 amino acids. Deletions cut 5 bases from V and 5 bases from J, with 12 bases between. CDR3 region: CASSPQGSTGELFF. The CDR3 nucleotides read TGTGCCAGCAGCCCACAGGGTTCAACCGGGGAGCTGTTTTTT.

This chain uses TRBV4-1 with TRBJ1-1; D is uncertain. The CDR3 length is 14 residues. Germline CDR1 and CDR2: MGHRA and YSYEKL. V was cut by 3 bases and J by 0 bases, with 8 bases left in between. The CDR3 is CASSQGAMNTEAFF. CDR3 nucleotides: TGCGCCAGCAGCCAGGGAGCTATGAACACTGAAGCTTTCTTT.

The chain links TRBV15 to TRBJ2-5; D gene ambiguous. V was trimmed by 0 bases and J by 2 bases, leaving 7 bases between them. This CDR3 comprises 14 residues. CDR1 LNHNV and CDR2 YYDKDF come from the germline V gene (reference sequence). The CDR3 here is CATSRDPSQETQYF. CDR3 sequence (DNA): TGTGCCACCAGCAGAGATCCCAGTCAAGAGACCCAGTACTTC.

The chain recombines TRBV6-5 with TRBJ2-2; unclear D gene. The CDR3 spans 11 residues. Trimming left V 5 bases short and J 6 bases short, with 4 bases between. Germline V gives CDR1 MNHEY, CDR2 SVGAGI. This CDR3 reads CASSRPGELFF. CDR3 in DNA: TGTGCCAGCAGTCGTCCCGGGGAGCTGTTTTTT.

The chain has TRBV7-9 and TRBJ1-6; D might be TRBD1 (6 bases). The CDR3 consists of 14 residues. Germline CDR1 SEHNR, CDR2 FQNEAQ (reference sequence). V was trimmed by 1 base and J by 7 bases, leaving 8 bases between them. The CDR3 nucleotides read TGTGCCAGCAGCTTAGACAGGGAAAATTCACCCCTCCACTTT. As protein: CASSLDRENSPLHF.